This T cell receptor (beta chain) comes out of a study of blood T cell repertoires in COVID-19 (dated by TCRdb to 2020 to 2022). Regarding the research as a whole: Collaborator samples came from the United States, Italy and Spain and covered acute and convalescent phases of COVID-19. A de-identified subject ID, COVID-19 status, age in years and sex were almost always included in the sample metadata. The repertoires were released in a freely available public database intended as a resource for research on the immune response to SARS-CoV-2. Deeply sampled blood TCRbeta repertoires from subjects exposed to, actively infected with, or recovered from COVID-19 were included in the dataset. HLA class I and class II types, where available, came from metadata supplied by the sample provider rather than from assay-based typing. The samples were drawn from the first 160 participants of the ongoing ImmuneRACE study and from over a thousand subjects provided by 6 global collaborators. The prospective study material was composed of cDNA or gDNA derived from T cells, B-cell-depleted T cells, or PBMCs.

Points on this clone: The antigen it binds to is not known. No base qualities exist here, and no much larger clone lies one base off it.

Broader findings and caveats from the paper: How much clinical and demographic metadata was included differed by source and by participant, and the metadata was provided uncurated.

The immunoSEQ Assay, a bias-controlled multiplex PCR, was used to amplify TCRbeta CDR3 regions from genomic DNA. For the original study's pipeline: The number of nucleated cells in each sample was estimated by amplification of reference gene primers within the assay. To quantify the absolute abundance of each unique TCRbeta CDR3 rearrangement, sequence reads were collapsed and filtered. For each sample, productive Simpson clonality was calculated as the square root of Simpson's diversity index across productive rearrangements. TCRdb stores this immuneACCESS table with in-frame sequences only. Part of the clones is absent; in the studies checked, under half of the shortfall reflects unresolved V genes, and no reason is known for the rest. That table furnishes V, J and clone size, whereas the DNA furnished D and trimming. Present in this sample are about 120,000 clones, about 79% of which were seen just once. The ten largest clones take up under 3% of the sample.

V is clipped by 0 bases and J by 2 bases, and the sequence between their germline boundaries is 10 bases long. The CDR3 goes from the cysteine to the phenylalanine over 15 residues. The CDR3 DNA has 45 bases and is translated from base 1. The germline V gene (reference sequence) provides CDR1 LNHDA and CDR2 SQIVND. Whole blood was collected in K2EDTA tubes by collaborating institutions according to the institutions' own protocols. Collaborator samples were shipped for TCRbeta analysis as frozen whole blood, isolated PBMCs, or DNA extracted from either sample type. The TCR was taken from a man aged 70-80 years with acute or convalescent COVID-19. The chain is encoded by TRBV19 joined to TRBJ1-2, with no confidently assigned D gene. The sample consisted of peripheral blood. The DNA reads TGTGCCAGTAGTATAGATCCCTCGGGGAACTATGGCTACACCTTC. This codes for CASSIDPSGNYGYTF.